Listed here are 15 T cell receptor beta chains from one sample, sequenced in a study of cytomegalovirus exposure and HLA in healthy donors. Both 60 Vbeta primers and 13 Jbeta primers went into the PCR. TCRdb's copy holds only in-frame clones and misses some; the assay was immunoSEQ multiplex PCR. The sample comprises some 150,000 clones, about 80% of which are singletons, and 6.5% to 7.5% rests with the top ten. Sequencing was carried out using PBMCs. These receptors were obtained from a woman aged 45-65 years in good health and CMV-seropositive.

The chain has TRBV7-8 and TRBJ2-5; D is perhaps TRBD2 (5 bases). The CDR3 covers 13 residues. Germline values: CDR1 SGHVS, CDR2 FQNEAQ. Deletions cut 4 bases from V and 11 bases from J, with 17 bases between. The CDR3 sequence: CASSYELVGEQYF. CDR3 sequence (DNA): TGTGCCAGCAGCTATGAATTGGTCGGGGAGCAGTACTTC.

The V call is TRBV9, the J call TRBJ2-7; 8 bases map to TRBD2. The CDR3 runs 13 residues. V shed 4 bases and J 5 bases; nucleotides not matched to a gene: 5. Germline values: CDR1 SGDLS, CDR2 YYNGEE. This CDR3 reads CASSPGGGNEQYF. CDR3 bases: TGTGCCAGCAGCCCCGGGGGGGGTAACGAGCAGTACTTC.

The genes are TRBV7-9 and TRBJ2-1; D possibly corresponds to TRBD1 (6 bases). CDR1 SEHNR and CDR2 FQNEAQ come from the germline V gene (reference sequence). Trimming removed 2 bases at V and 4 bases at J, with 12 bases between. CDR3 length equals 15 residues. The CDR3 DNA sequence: TGTGCCAGCAGCTTAAATACAGGGCCTTACAATGAGCAGTTCTTC. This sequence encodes CASSLNTGPYNEQFF.

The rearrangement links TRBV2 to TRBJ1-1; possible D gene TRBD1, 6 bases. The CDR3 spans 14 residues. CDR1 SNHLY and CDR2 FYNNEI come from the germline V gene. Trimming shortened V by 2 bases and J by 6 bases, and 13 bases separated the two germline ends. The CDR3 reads CASSERGGAAEAFF. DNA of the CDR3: TGTGCCAGCAGTGAAAGGGGGGGGGCCGCTGAAGCTTTCTTT.

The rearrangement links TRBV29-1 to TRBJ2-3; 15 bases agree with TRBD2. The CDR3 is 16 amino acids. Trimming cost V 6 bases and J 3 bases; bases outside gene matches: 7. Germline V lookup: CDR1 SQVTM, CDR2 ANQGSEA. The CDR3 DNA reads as TGCAGCGTGATAGGACTAGCGGGGGGGCATACAGATACGCAGTATTTT. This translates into CSVIGLAGGHTDTQYF.

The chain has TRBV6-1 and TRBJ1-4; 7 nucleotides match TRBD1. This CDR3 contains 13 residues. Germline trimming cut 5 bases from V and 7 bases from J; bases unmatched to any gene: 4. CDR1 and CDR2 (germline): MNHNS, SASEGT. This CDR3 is CASSRGQLEKLFF. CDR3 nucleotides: TGTGCCAGCAGTCGGGGACAGCTTGAAAAACTGTTTTTT.

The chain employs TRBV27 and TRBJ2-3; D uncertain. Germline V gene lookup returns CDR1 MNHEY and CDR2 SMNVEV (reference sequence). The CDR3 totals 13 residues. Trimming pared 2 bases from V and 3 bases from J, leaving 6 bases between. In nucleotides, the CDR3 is TGTGCCAGCAGTTTACCCGGGACAGATACGCAGTATTTT. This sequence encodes CASSLPGTDTQYF.

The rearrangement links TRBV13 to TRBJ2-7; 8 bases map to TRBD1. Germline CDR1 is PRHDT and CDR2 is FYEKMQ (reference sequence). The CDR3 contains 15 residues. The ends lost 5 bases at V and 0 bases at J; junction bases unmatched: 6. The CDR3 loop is CASSGQGQNSYEQYF. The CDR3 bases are TGTGCCAGCAGCGGACAGGGCCAAAACTCCTACGAGCAGTACTTC.

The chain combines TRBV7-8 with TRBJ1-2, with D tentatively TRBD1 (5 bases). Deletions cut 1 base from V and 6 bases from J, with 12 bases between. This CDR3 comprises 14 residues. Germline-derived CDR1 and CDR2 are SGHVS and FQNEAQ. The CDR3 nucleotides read TGTGCCAGCAGCTTAGGGTCGGGGGAAGATGGCTACACCTTC. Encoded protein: CASSLGSGEDGYTF.

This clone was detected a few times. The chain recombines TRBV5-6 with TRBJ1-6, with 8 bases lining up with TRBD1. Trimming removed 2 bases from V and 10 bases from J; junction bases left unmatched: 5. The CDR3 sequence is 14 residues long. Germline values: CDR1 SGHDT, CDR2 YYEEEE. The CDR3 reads CASSFGTGGSPLHF. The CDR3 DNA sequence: TGTGCCAGCAGCTTCGGGACAGGTGGCTCACCCCTCCACTTT.

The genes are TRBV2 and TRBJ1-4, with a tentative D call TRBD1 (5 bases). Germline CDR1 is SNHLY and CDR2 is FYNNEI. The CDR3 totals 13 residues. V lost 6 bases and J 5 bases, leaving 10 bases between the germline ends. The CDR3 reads CASRVDKNEKLFF. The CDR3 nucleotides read TGTGCCAGCAGGGTGGACAAGAATGAAAAACTGTTTTTT.

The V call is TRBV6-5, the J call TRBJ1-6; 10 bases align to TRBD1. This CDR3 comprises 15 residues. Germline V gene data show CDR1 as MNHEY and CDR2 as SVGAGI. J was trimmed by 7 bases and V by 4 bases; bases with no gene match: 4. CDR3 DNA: TGTGCCAGCAGTTTCGGGACAGGGGTAAATTCACCCCTCCACTTT. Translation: CASSFGTGVNSPLHF.

The DNA of the CDR3 is TGCGCCAGCAGCTTAACAGGGACTAATGAAAAACTGTTTTTT. Its protein is CASSLTGTNEKLFF. The chain recombines TRBV5-1 with TRBJ1-4, with D possibly TRBD1 on 6 matching bases. CDR3 length: 14 residues. The V gene lost 2 bases and the J gene lost 2 bases, with 7 bases spanning the gap. Germline CDR1 and CDR2: SGHRS and YFSETQ.

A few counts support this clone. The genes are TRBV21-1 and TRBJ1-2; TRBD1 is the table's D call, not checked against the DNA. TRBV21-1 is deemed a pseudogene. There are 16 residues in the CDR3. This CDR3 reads CASSKARDDRAYGYTF. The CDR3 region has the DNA TGTGCCAGCAGCAAAGCGAGGGATGACAGGGCCTATGGCTACACCTTC.

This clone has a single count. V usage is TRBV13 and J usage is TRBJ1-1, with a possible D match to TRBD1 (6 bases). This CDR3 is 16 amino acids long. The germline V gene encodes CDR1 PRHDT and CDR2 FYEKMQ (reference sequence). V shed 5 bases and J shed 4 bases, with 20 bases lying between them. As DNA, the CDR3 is TGTGCCAGCAGCCCTGCGGCAGGGGCTGGGGGCACTGAAGCTTTCTTT. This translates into CASSPAAGAGGTEAFF.